What follows are 23 T cell receptor beta chains derived from one specimen sequenced in a study of cytomegalovirus exposure and HLA in healthy donors. The PCR ran on 60 Vbeta and 13 Jbeta primers. Sequencing used immunoSEQ multiplex PCR; TCRdb keeps in-frame clones, though not all of them. The sample carries 200,000 or so clones, about three quarters recorded once. Sequencing used PBMCs. All receptors derive from a man aged 18 to 29 in good health and CMV-seronegative.

The chain employs TRBV27 and TRBJ2-7; the D gene is possibly TRBD1 (7 bases). Germline CDR1 and CDR2: MNHEY and SMNVEV (reference sequence). This CDR3 has 15 residues. Deletions cut 5 bases from V and 0 bases from J, with 14 bases between. CDR3 nucleotide sequence: TGTGCCAGCAGTCCCCTCAGGGGGGACTCCTACGAGCAGTACTTC. Its translation: CASSPLRGDSYEQYF.

The V gene is TRBV6-5, the J gene TRBJ1-2; TRBD1 matches at 8 bases. CDR1 is MNHEY and CDR2 is SVGAGI in the germline V gene. The junction had 11 bases not matched to a gene; V was cut back by 5 bases and J by 6 bases. The CDR3 length is 15 residues. Written as DNA, the CDR3 is TGTGCCAGCAGTACCAAGGACAGGGTCTTCGATGGCTACACCTTC. The encoded protein is CASSTKDRVFDGYTF.

This chain uses TRBV11-3 with TRBJ2-7; D gene uncertain. CDR1 is SGHNT, CDR2 YENEEA, per germline. Trimming pared 5 bases from V and 2 bases from J, leaving 4 bases between. This CDR3 is 11 amino acids long. CDR3 DNA: TGTGCCAGCAGCAATACCTACGAGCAGTACTTC. This translates into CASSNTYEQYF.

The chain joins TRBV6-5 to TRBJ2-1, with TRBD2 identical over 13 bases. CDR1 MNHEY and CDR2 SVGAGI come from the germline V gene. The length of the CDR3 is 16 residues. V lost 4 bases to trimming and J lost 5 bases; unmatched junction nucleotides: 5. The CDR3 loop is CASSSWTSGSHNEQFF. DNA for the CDR3: TGTGCCAGCAGTTCCTGGACTAGCGGGAGTCACAATGAGCAGTTCTTC.

The CDR3 here is CAISFGGGSTTYEQYF. The CDR3 bases are TGTGCCATCAGTTTTGGCGGGGGGTCCACCACTTACGAGCAGTACTTC. The chain employs TRBV10-3 and TRBJ2-7; 8 nucleotides match TRBD2. The CDR3 length is 16 residues. CDR1 and CDR2 (germline): ENHRY, SYGVKD. The trim removed 5 bases at V and 4 bases at J, leaving 13 bases unmatched.

This clone was counted a few times. The chain recombines TRBV19 with TRBJ1-2; a possible D gene is TRBD1 (5 bases). This CDR3 contains 13 residues. Trimming pared 8 bases from V and 6 bases from J, leaving 16 bases between. Germline V gives CDR1 LNHDA, CDR2 SQIVND (reference sequence). CDR3 protein: CASCPGKIDGYTF. DNA for the CDR3: TGTGCCAGTTGCCCAGGGAAGATCGATGGCTACACCTTC.

This clone has more than one count but fewer than ten. The V and J genes are TRBV2 and TRBJ2-1; 8 bases fit TRBD2. This CDR3 is built from 12 residues. Germline V lookup: CDR1 SNHLY, CDR2 FYNNEI. V lost 7 bases to trimming and J lost 9 bases; unmatched junction nucleotides: 5. CDR3 protein: CASKAGDGEQFF. The CDR3 nucleotides read TGTGCCAGCAAAGCGGGGGATGGTGAGCAGTTCTTC.

V usage is TRBV15 and J usage is TRBJ2-5; tentative D call: TRBD1 (6 bases). The germline V gene encodes CDR1 LNHNV and CDR2 YYDKDF (reference sequence). CDR3 length: 15 residues. Trimming shortened V by 0 bases and J by 4 bases, and 12 bases separated the two germline ends. The CDR3 bases are TGTGCCACCAGCAGAGATACCAGGGGCCCAGAGACCCAGTACTTC. Translated: CATSRDTRGPETQYF.

This chain links TRBV6-5 with TRBJ1-5; D might be TRBD1 (5 bases). V lost 7 bases to trimming and J lost 0 bases, with 13 bases between them. The CDR3 is made up of 15 amino acids. The V gene's germline CDR1 is MNHEY and CDR2 SVGAGI. This CDR3 is CASTQGIHSNQPQHF. The CDR3 bases are TGTGCCAGCACCCAGGGCATCCATAGCAATCAGCCCCAGCATTTT.

The rearrangement joins TRBV2 to TRBJ1-1, with 9 bases aligning to TRBD1. V dropped 6 bases and J dropped 4; count of bases not matched to a gene: 6. Per germline, CDR1 SNHLY and CDR2 FYNNEI. The CDR3 totals 14 residues. The CDR3 protein is CASSVGQGGTEAFF. CDR3 coding DNA: TGTGCCAGCAGCGTGGGACAGGGAGGCACTGAAGCTTTCTTT.

V is TRBV10-3 and J is TRBJ1-3; 7 bases are shared with TRBD1. The V segment lost 0 bases and the J segment 7 bases; nucleotides outside the gene matches: 3. The germline V gene encodes CDR1 ENHRY and CDR2 SYGVKD. CDR3 length: 14 amino acids. The CDR3 here is CAISESQGVNTIYF. The DNA for the CDR3 is TGTGCCATCAGTGAGTCCCAGGGGGTTAACACCATATATTTT.

J is TRBJ2-5 and V is TRBV9; D call uncertain. V was trimmed by 1 base and J by 2 bases, leaving 9 bases between them. The V gene's germline CDR1 is SGDLS and CDR2 YYNGEE. CDR3 length: 14 amino acids. Here the CDR3 reads CASSVREMQETQYF. For the CDR3, the DNA is TGTGCCAGCAGCGTACGCGAGATGCAAGAGACCCAGTACTTC. The complete variable domain, with remaining parts taken from reference TRBV9 and TRBJ2-5, reads DSGVTQTPKHLITATGQRVTLRCSPRSGDLSVYWYQQSLDQGLQFLIQYYNGEERAKGNILERFSAQQFPDLHSELNLSSLELGDSALYFCASSVREMQETQYFGPGTRLLVL.

The J gene is TRBJ2-3, the V gene TRBV5-1; D remains ambiguous. From germline, CDR1 is SGHRS and CDR2 YFSETQ. V lost 2 bases and J 2 bases, leaving 15 bases between the germline ends. CDR3 length: 16 residues. CDR3 in amino acids: CASSFTPFPLTDTQYF. As DNA, the CDR3 is TGCGCCAGCAGCTTTACCCCCTTTCCACTCACAGATACGCAGTATTTT.

V usage is TRBV7-6 and J usage is TRBJ2-3; the D gene is possibly TRBD2 (6 bases). Deletions cut 5 bases from V and 14 bases from J, with 17 bases between. The germline CDR1 and CDR2 sequences are SGHVS and FNYEAQ. The CDR3 covers 12 residues. This chain's CDR3 is CASSTPGGIGYF. CDR3 nucleotide sequence: TGTGCCAGCAGCACCCCGGGCGGGATAGGGTATTTT.

J is TRBJ2-5 and V is TRBV7-2, with a weak D call TRBD2 (5 bases). V was cut by 2 bases and J by 4 bases, with 11 bases left in between. Germline V CDR1 and CDR2: SGHTA, FQGNSA. The length of the CDR3 is 14 residues. The CDR3 nucleotides read TGTGCCAGCAGCTTAAAGCCACGGGGAGAGACCCAGTACTTC. This encodes CASSLKPRGETQYF.

CDR3 DNA: TGCGCCAGCAGCTTAGACACCCAAGAGACCCAGTACTTC. Translating gives CASSLDTQETQYF. V gene TRBV5-1 combines with J gene TRBJ2-5; D gene ambiguous. Trimming removed 2 bases at V and 1 base at J, with 6 bases between. CDR3 length: 13 residues. CDR1 is SGHRS, CDR2 YFSETQ, per germline. The variable domain in full, completed from reference TRBV5-1 and TRBJ2-5, reads KAGVTQTPRYLIKTRGQQVTLSCSPISGHRSVSWYQQTPGQGLQFLFEYFSETQRNKGNFPGRFSGRQFSNSRSEMNVSTLELGDSALYLCASSLDTQETQYFGPGTRLLVL.

The chain employs TRBV9 and TRBJ1-4; D not resolved. Trimming shortened V by 0 bases and J by 4 bases, and 16 bases separated the two germline ends. Looked up from germline, CDR1 is SGDLS and CDR2 is YYNGEE. CDR3 length equals 17 residues. The CDR3 loop is CASSVGDYTTLNEKLFF. As DNA, the CDR3 is TGTGCCAGCAGCGTAGGTGATTACACAACCCTTAATGAAAAACTGTTTTTT.

The chain couples TRBV7-6 to TRBJ2-1; no reliable D call. V lost 1 base to trimming and J lost 7 bases, with 11 bases between them. This CDR3 spans 14 amino acids. Germline CDR1 SGHVS, CDR2 FNYEAQ. The CDR3 DNA reads as TGTGCCAGCAGCTTAGGAACTCCCCCGAATGAGCAGTTCTTC. It yields the protein CASSLGTPPNEQFF.

This clone was picked up one time. The chain links TRBV7-2 to TRBJ2-2, with a tentative D call TRBD1 (5 bases). The CDR3 sequence is 14 residues long. Germline V lookup: CDR1 SGHTA, CDR2 FQGNSA. Trimming shortened V by 3 bases and J by 3 bases, and 8 bases separated the two germline ends. The CDR3 protein is CASSLIGDTGELFF. The CDR3 bases are TGTGCCAGCAGCTTGATAGGGGACACCGGGGAGCTGTTTTTT.

This chain links TRBV19 with TRBJ2-3, with D maybe TRBD2 (6 bases). The CDR3 spans 15 residues. Germline-derived CDR1 and CDR2 are LNHDA and SQIVND (reference sequence). With 5 bases removed from V and 2 bases from J, the gap between germline ends came to 14 bases. CDR3 protein: CASSRPGDLTDTQYF. DNA of the CDR3: TGTGCCAGTAGTCGACCGGGGGACCTCACAGATACGCAGTATTTT.

The chain couples TRBV11-3 to TRBJ2-6; D unresolved. Germline V gives CDR1 SGHNT, CDR2 YENEEA. This CDR3 contains 13 residues. V was cut by 4 bases and J by 4 bases, with 5 bases left in between. The CDR3 nucleotides are TGTGCCAGCAGCTCCCCAGGGGCCAACGTCCTGACTTTC. Amino acid sequence: CASSSPGANVLTF.

V is TRBV7-9 and J is TRBJ2-5; 12 bases align to TRBD1. Germline V gene sequence: CDR1 SEHNR, CDR2 FQNEAQ (reference sequence). With 1 base clipped from V and 2 bases from J, the junction kept 11 bases outside the gene matches. There are 19 residues in the CDR3. The CDR3 nucleotides read TGTGCCAGCAGCTTAGTATCCGGGACAGGGGGCGTGAGACAAGAGACCCAGTACTTC. It specifies CASSLVSGTGGVRQETQYF. The variable domain in full, completed from reference TRBV7-9 and TRBJ2-5, reads DTGVSQNPRHKITKRGQNVTFRCDPISEHNRLYWYRQTLGQGPEFLTYFQNEAQLEKSRLLSDRFSAERPKGSFSTLEIQRTEQGDSAMYLCASSLVSGTGGVRQETQYFGPGTRLLVL.

The chain has TRBV6-5 and TRBJ1-4; 9 nucleotides match TRBD1. J was trimmed by 8 bases and V by 6 bases; bases with no gene match: 7. CDR1 MNHEY and CDR2 SVGAGI come from the germline V gene. This CDR3 is 14 amino acids long. The CDR3: CASREQGAQEKLFF. For the CDR3, the DNA is TGTGCCAGCAGGGAACAGGGGGCGCAGGAAAAACTGTTTTTT.